These 19 T cell receptor beta chains were sequenced from one sample in a study of blood T cell repertoires in COVID-19. Repertoires were generated with immunoSEQ multiplex PCR, while TCRdb's copy carries only in-frame clones and drops some. The sample yields approximately 110,000 clones, 60% to 80% seen once. The specimen sequenced was peripheral blood. Receptors originate from a man older than 75 with COVID-19, enrolled during active disease.

This clone was observed a few times. The chain links TRBV19 to TRBJ2-1; 13 positions match TRBD2. Germline V gene data show CDR1 as LNHDA and CDR2 as SQIVND (reference sequence). The J segment lost 9 bases and the V segment lost 6 bases, leaving 2 bases of the junction unmatched. The CDR3 has 13 residues. CDR3 loop: CASSGTSGTEQFF. CDR3 bases: TGTGCCAGTAGCGGGACTAGCGGGACTGAGCAGTTCTTC.

The chain couples TRBV5-1 to TRBJ2-1; possibly TRBD2 for D (5 bases). Germline assignment: CDR1 SGHRS and CDR2 YFSETQ. This CDR3 spans 13 amino acids. V lost 7 bases and J 4 bases, leaving 12 bases between the germline ends. CDR3 amino acids: CASGAPGYNEQFF. The DNA for the CDR3 is TGCGCCAGCGGCGCACCGGGGTACAATGAGCAGTTCTTC.

This clone was counted only a few times. V gene TRBV18 combines with J gene TRBJ1-4; a weak D match, TRBD1 (5 bases). CDR3 length: 16 residues. Trimming stripped 3 bases from V and 8 bases from J, with 19 bases between. Looked up from germline, CDR1 is KGHSH and CDR2 is LQKENI. CDR3 coding DNA: TGTGCCAGCTCACCCACTACAGGATTAAAAGGGGAAAAACTGTTTTTT. It yields the protein CASSPTTGLKGEKLFF.

The chain recombines TRBV20-1 with TRBJ2-1; D perhaps matches TRBD1 (6 bases). The CDR3 spans 10 residues. Per the germline V gene, CDR1 is DFQATT and CDR2 is SNEGSKA (reference sequence). V lost 5 bases and J lost 10, with 9 bases in between. The CDR3 DNA is TGCAGTGCTGGGGGCGGGGAGCAGTTCTTC. Amino acid sequence: CSAGGGEQFF.

J is TRBJ1-6 and V is TRBV4-1, with TRBD1 as a possible D gene (5 bases). Trimming shortened V by 2 bases and J by 10 bases, and 21 bases separated the two germline ends. There are 17 residues in the CDR3. The germline CDR1 and CDR2 sequences are MGHRA and YSYEKL. The CDR3 sequence is CASSQWGVGGVGSPLHF. CDR3 in DNA: TGCGCCAGCAGCCAATGGGGGGTAGGAGGGGTAGGGTCACCCCTCCACTTT.

This chain uses TRBV5-1 with TRBJ2-3; unclear D gene. Germline CDR1 SGHRS, CDR2 YFSETQ. The germline V and J ends were trimmed by 4 bases and 4 bases, with 7 bases remaining between them. The CDR3 has 12 residues. In DNA, the CDR3 is TGCGCCAGCAGCCTTGAGGCAGATACGCAGTATTTT. Residues: CASSLEADTQYF.

This clone was seen once. This chain connects TRBV18 to TRBJ2-1, with 11 nucleotides matching TRBD2. The length of the CDR3 is 17 residues. The trim removed 1 base at V and 3 bases at J, leaving 5 bases unmatched. Per germline, CDR1 KGHSH and CDR2 LQKENI. In DNA, the CDR3 is TGTGCCAGCTCACCACGACAGGGGACTAGCGGCTACAATGAGCAGTTCTTC. As protein: CASSPRQGTSGYNEQFF.

This clone appeared a few times. V usage is TRBV6-2 or TRBV6-3 and J usage is TRBJ2-2; a weak D match, TRBD2 (6 bases). Germline values: CDR1 MNHEY, CDR2 SVGEGT. Between the trimmed V and J ends, which lost 0 bases and 5 bases, there was a span of 10 bases. This CDR3 has 15 amino acids. CDR3 DNA sequence: TGTGCCAGCAGTTACTCACCTCGGGGGACCGGGGAGCTGTTTTTT. Residues: CASSYSPRGTGELFF.

The V call is TRBV20-1, the J call TRBJ1-2, with 7 bases that match TRBD1. This CDR3 has 10 amino acids. The J segment lost 7 bases and the V segment lost 5 bases, leaving 1 base of the junction unmatched. The V gene's germline CDR1 is DFQATT and CDR2 SNEGSKA (reference sequence). The CDR3 sequence: CSAYRGGYTF. In DNA, the CDR3 is TGCAGTGCTTACAGGGGTGGCTACACCTTC.

The CDR3 DNA sequence: TGTGCCAGTAGTATCCTCGTATCGGACTATGGCTACACCTTC. Translated, it gives CASSILVSDYGYTF. V gene TRBV19 combines with J gene TRBJ1-2, with D uncertain. V was cut by 3 bases and J by 3 bases, with 11 bases left in between. The CDR3 sequence is 14 residues long. CDR1 and CDR2 from the germline V gene are LNHDA and SQIVND (reference sequence).

The V gene is TRBV11-2, the J gene TRBJ1-1, with 7 bases lining up with TRBD1. Germline-derived CDR1 and CDR2 are SGHAT and FQNNGV. V lost 5 bases and J lost 3; bases outside the gene matches: 3. The CDR3 length is 13 residues. The CDR3 loop is CASSGQGDTEAFF. In DNA, the CDR3 is TGTGCCAGCAGCGGGCAGGGGGACACTGAAGCTTTCTTT. The full variable domain, completed using reference TRBV11-2 and TRBJ1-1, is EAGVAQSPRYKIIEKRQSVAFWCNPISGHATLYWYQQILGQGPKLLIQFQNNGVVDDSQLPKDRFSAERLKGVDSTLKIQPAKLEDSAVYLCASSGQGDTEAFFGQGTRLTVV.

The V and J genes are TRBV28 and TRBJ2-2; 7 nucleotides align to TRBD1. Per germline, CDR1 MDHEN and CDR2 SYDVKM. The CDR3 covers 18 residues. V shed 6 bases, J shed 2 bases, and the junction held 15 bases outside the gene matches. The CDR3 DNA sequence: TGTGCCAGCAGGGTCATAAACCTCCGGGACAGCAACACCGGGGAGCTGTTTTTT. As protein: CASRVINLRDSNTGELFF.

This clone was observed a handful of times. V is TRBV19 and J is TRBJ2-5, with D maybe TRBD2 (6 bases). CDR3 length: 13 residues. Trimming cost V 6 bases and J 5 bases, with 13 bases left between them. Per germline, CDR1 LNHDA and CDR2 SQIVND (reference sequence). The DNA for the CDR3 is TGTGCCAGTAGGCCGACGGGGGTGGAGACCCAGTACTTC. It codes for CASRPTGVETQYF.

This clone has a handful of counts. CDR3 protein: CAWTGNNNQPQHF. The CDR3 coding sequence is TGTGCCTGGACGGGTAATAACAATCAGCCCCAGCATTTT. The J gene is TRBJ1-5, the V gene TRBV30; unclear D gene. Trimming removed 4 bases at V and 3 bases at J, with 10 bases between. CDR3 length: 13 amino acids. The V gene's germline CDR1 is GTSNPN and CDR2 SVGIG (reference sequence).

This sequence joins TRBV28 and TRBJ1-2; 10 positions match TRBD1. Trimming at V came to 3 bases and at J to 4 bases, leaving 5 bases not matched to a gene. There are 15 residues in the CDR3. CDR1 is MDHEN, CDR2 SYDVKM, per germline. CDR3 DNA: TGTGCCAGCAGTTTGCCGGGACAGGGGACCTATGGCTACACCTTC. Its protein is CASSLPGQGTYGYTF.

This clone has a handful of counts. The chain carries TRBV27 and TRBJ2-1; D possibly corresponds to TRBD2 (6 bases). The CDR3 is made up of 16 amino acids. Germline CDR1 and CDR2: MNHEY and SMNVEV (reference sequence). V lost 0 bases and J 4 bases, leaving 13 bases between the germline ends. This CDR3 reads CASSLSSSARYNEQFF. CDR3 in DNA: TGTGCCAGCAGTTTATCTTCTAGCGCCCGTTACAATGAGCAGTTCTTC.

This clone was seen more than once but under ten times. The chain has TRBV29-1 and TRBJ1-2; the match to TRBD1 covers 7 bases. The CDR3 runs to 14 residues. V gave up 4 bases and J gave up 4 bases; unmatched junction bases: 9. The germline V gene encodes CDR1 SQVTM and CDR2 ANQGSEA. CDR3 in DNA: TGCAGCGTTGGTGAAAGGACAGGACCCTATGGCTACACCTTC. Its protein is CSVGERTGPYGYTF.

This rearrangement joins TRBV10-3 to TRBJ2-3, with 13 positions matching TRBD2. V lost 5 bases, J lost 6 bases, and 11 bases stayed unmatched. Germline values: CDR1 ENHRY, CDR2 SYGVKD. The CDR3 contains 17 residues. The CDR3 nucleotides read TGTGCCATCAGTCCGGAAAGGACTAGCGGGAGTTCGGATACGCAGTATTTT. This encodes CAISPERTSGSSDTQYF.

The rearrangement joins TRBV7-9 to TRBJ1-4; TRBD1 aligns across 11 bases. The CDR3 contains 15 residues. The germline V gene encodes CDR1 SEHNR and CDR2 FQNEAQ (reference sequence). The V segment lost 5 bases and the J segment 7 bases; nucleotides outside the gene matches: 6. CDR3 bases: TGTGCCAGCAGCCGCGGACAGGGGGCCGGTGAAAAACTGTTTTTT. Amino acids: CASSRGQGAGEKLFF.